This TCR beta chain was recorded in a study of T cell changes during pregnancy in multiple sclerosis. Clones were sequenced by immunoSEQ multiplex PCR, and TCRdb holds only the in-frame ones, with some missing. The table lists more than 55,000 clones, around 90% of them singletons. The V gene's germline CDR1 is SGHVS and CDR2 FNYEAQ. The CDR3 sequence is 15 residues long. Deletions cut 1 base from V and 0 bases from J, with 10 bases between. This clone was seen only once. The chain couples TRBV7-6 to TRBJ2-7; D gene ambiguous. The clonotype originates from a female donor with multiple sclerosis, enrolled in a pregnancy study. The source material was peripheral blood, sampled in the third trimester of pregnancy. The CDR3 region is CASSLGGSHSYEQYF. CDR3 coding DNA: TGTGCCAGCAGCTTAGGAGGCAGCCACTCCTACGAGCAGTACTTC.